Included here is one T cell receptor (beta chain) sequence, with context. The antigen is undetermined. The data were obtained in a study of shared clonotypes between healthy human individuals. The length of the CDR3 is 14 residues. Germline lookup yields CDR1 SGHTA and CDR2 FQGTGA. V was clipped by 5 bases and J by 4 bases, with 12 bases between them. CD45RA-negative memory and CD45RA+ naive subsets were split from the CD4+ cells. In the original workflow: ImmunoSEQ sequences covered only the junction and lacked quality scores; filtering therefore differed. Method: immunoSEQ multiplex PCR; TCRdb's copy keeps in-frame clones and lacks some. V and J calls and clone size are as listed in that table; D and trimming were resolved from the DNA. The data hold over a million clones, with around 97% observed a single time. Study-wide results and limits: Naive subsets usually exceeded memory subsets in estimated richness.

The chain recombines TRBV7-3 with TRBJ2-1; TRBD2 is a possible D gene (5 bases). The receptor comes from a man aged 25-40 years in good health. The source material was naive CD4+ T cells sorted from blood. The subset: CD45RA+ positively selected. CDR3 in amino acids: CASSVSVSYNEQFF. The CDR3 nucleotides read TGTGCCAGCAGCGTTAGCGTATCGTACAATGAGCAGTTCTTC.